These 22 T cell receptor beta chains share one sample of origin, sequenced in a study of T cells in Graves' hyperthyroidism and ophthalmopathy (dated by TCRdb to about 2019). Library creation used multiplex PCR. TCRdb shows the sequencer as Illumina HiSeq 2000. TCR beta CDR3 regions were amplified from RNA transcripts. The TCR CDR3 was subjected to a first round of RT-PCR using the HTBI primer set and the Qiagen OneStep RT-PCR kit. Starting from the raw public reads, TCRdb applied fastp trimming at Q25, assembled clones with MiXCR and retained in-frame beta chains. Each CDR3 protein appears once, grouped with its most common genes and DNA. This sample holds under 450,000 distinct CDR3 sequences; 15% to 19% were observed only once. The ten biggest clones cover around an eighth of the sample. Sample: blood. Receptor source: a woman in her late teens or twenties with Graves' hyperthyroidism.

The chain is built from TRBV28 and TRBJ2-2, with D tentatively TRBD2 (7 bases). Between the trimmed V and J ends, which lost 3 bases and 5 bases, there was a span of 13 bases. The V gene's germline CDR1 is MDHEN and CDR2 SYDVKM. This CDR3 spans 15 amino acids. Here the CDR3 reads CASSLGGPGTGELFF. DNA of the CDR3: TGTGCCAGCAGTTTGGGGGGGCCCGGTACCGGGGAGCTGTTTTTT.

This chain links TRBV3-1 with TRBJ1-6, with 10 bases matching TRBD1. CDR1 LGHDT and CDR2 YNNKEL come from the germline V gene (reference sequence). The CDR3 has 17 residues. The V gene end was trimmed by 1 base and the J gene end by 7 bases; junction bases not matched to a gene: 7. The CDR3 DNA sequence: TGTGCCAGCAGCCAAGTGCCCCCGGGACAGGGGAATTCACCCCTCCACTTT. It codes for CASSQVPPGQGNSPLHF.

This clonotype was counted ten times or more. The rearrangement joins TRBV29-1 to TRBJ1-1, with D hard to call. This CDR3 is built from 12 residues. Trimming took 5 bases from V and 4 from J, leaving 11 bases between them. Germline lookup yields CDR1 SQVTM and CDR2 ANQGSEA. CDR3: CSVHITATEAFF. The CDR3 DNA reads as TGCAGCGTTCATATCACGGCCACTGAAGCTTTCTTT.

Points on this clonotype: With a much larger clone just one base away, this may be a read error. This rearrangement joins TRBV4-1 to TRBJ2-7; D is possibly TRBD1 (5 bases). The CDR3 consists of 15 residues. Germline loops: CDR1 MGHRA, CDR2 YSYEKL. CDR3: CAGSQADSRGYEQYF. The CDR3 DNA is TGCGCCGGCAGCCAAGCCGACAGTCGAGGCTACGAGCAGTACTTC.

The sample holds many counts of this clonotype. The genes are TRBV29-1 and TRBJ2-1; a weak D match, TRBD1 (5 bases). Germline CDR1 reads SQVTM; CDR2 reads ANQGSEA. V was shortened by 5 bases and J by 7 bases, with 15 bases between the two germline ends. This CDR3 is built from 13 residues. The CDR3 nucleotides read TGCAGCGTTAAGGGGCCCCCAAGGAATGAGCAGTTCTTC. Translation: CSVKGPPRNEQFF.

This clonotype showed up many times. V is TRBV7-2 and J is TRBJ2-3, with 8 bases aligning to TRBD1. Germline values: CDR1 SGHTA, CDR2 FQGNSA. The CDR3 runs 15 residues. V was clipped by 4 bases and J by 3 bases; unmatched bases: 6. The CDR3 region has the DNA TGTGCCAGCAGCTCGTTTACAGGGGGAACAGATACGCAGTATTTT. It is translated as CASSSFTGGTDTQYF.

This clonotype appeared many times. The chain employs TRBV2 and TRBJ2-1; D tentatively reads TRBD1 or TRBD2 (5 bases each). The CDR3 contains 12 residues. V was shortened by 4 bases and J by 8 bases, with 9 bases between the two germline ends. In germline, CDR1 is SNHLY, CDR2 FYNNEI. As DNA, the CDR3 is TGTGCCAGCAGTGCGAGGGGAGATGAGCAGTTCTTC. It codes for CASSARGDEQFF.

The chain employs TRBV4-3 and TRBJ1-4, with unresolved D. The germline V and J ends were trimmed by 0 bases and 2 bases, with 13 bases remaining between them. In germline, CDR1 is LGHNA, CDR2 YSLEER. CDR3 length: 17 residues. The CDR3 coding sequence is TGCGCCAGCAGCCAAGAATTATTAGTACAGACTAATGAAAAACTGTTTTTT. Translated, it gives CASSQELLVQTNEKLFF.

This clonotype was observed a few times. The J gene is TRBJ1-2, the V gene TRBV7-9; D is uncertain. This CDR3 has 15 amino acids. Trimming shortened V by 1 base and J by 5 bases, and 14 bases separated the two germline ends. The germline V gene has CDR1 SEHNR and CDR2 FQNEAQ (reference sequence). The CDR3 loop is CASSLDSENLYGYTF. In DNA, the CDR3 is TGTGCCAGCAGCTTAGATTCCGAAAACCTTTATGGCTACACCTTC.

This clonotype was seen ten or more times. The CDR3 protein is CASSSGRDRGLTEAFF. The CDR3 region has the DNA TGTGCCAGCAGTTCCGGACGCGACAGGGGGCTTACTGAAGCTTTCTTT. The rearrangement uses TRBV12-3 or TRBV12-4 and TRBJ1-1; 10 nucleotides agree with TRBD1. The CDR3 has 16 amino acids. V gave up 4 bases and J gave up 5 bases; unmatched junction bases: 10.

The J gene is TRBJ2-3, the V gene TRBV4-2; TRBD2 matches at 8 bases. The germline V gene has CDR1 LGHNA and CDR2 YNFKEQ. The CDR3 is 15 residues long. The junction had 5 bases not matched to a gene; V was cut back by 4 bases and J by 2 bases. CDR3 sequence (DNA): TGTGCCAGCAGCCTCGGGGGGGCAATCACAGATACGCAGTATTTT. It codes for CASSLGGAITDTQYF.

This clonotype was seen ten or more times. The chain couples TRBV20-1 to TRBJ2-7; no firm D call. The CDR3 spans 12 residues. Germline V gives CDR1 DFQATT, CDR2 SNEGSKA (reference sequence). Trimming cost V 2 bases and J 2 bases, with 7 bases left between them. The CDR3 nucleotides read TGCAGTGCTAGATTGGAGACCTACGAGCAGTACTTC. Its protein product is CSARLETYEQYF.

The V call is TRBV7-2, the J call TRBJ2-5; 12 bases align to TRBD2. From germline, CDR1 is SGHTA and CDR2 FQGNSA. The V gene end was trimmed by 1 base and the J gene end by 9 bases; junction bases not matched to a gene: 9. The CDR3 contains 16 residues. The CDR3 reads CASSLGLAGGSGAQYF. The CDR3 DNA is TGTGCCAGCAGCTTAGGGCTAGCGGGGGGGTCAGGGGCCCAGTACTTC.

The V call is TRBV7-6, the J call TRBJ2-7, with D perhaps TRBD1 (6 bases). V was cut by 5 bases and J by 2 bases, with 16 bases left in between. CDR3 size: 15 residues. Germline V gene lookup returns CDR1 SGHVS and CDR2 FNYEAQ. CDR3 residues: CASSGASGQTYEQYV. CDR3 bases: TGTGCCAGCAGCGGAGCCTCGGGACAAACCTACGAGCAGTACGTC.

Notes on this clonotype: A much larger clone sits a single nucleotide away, making a read error possible. J is TRBJ2-1 and V is TRBV20-1; D gene uncertain. The end of the DNA aligns better with TRBJ2-7, so the J call may be wrong. Germline CDR1 is DFQATT and CDR2 is SNEGSKA (reference sequence). This CDR3 spans 11 amino acids. The CDR3 nucleotides are TGCAGTGCCCCGCGGTCCAATGAGCAGTACTTC. This translates into CSAPRSNEQYF.

The chain has TRBV19 and TRBJ1-5; tentatively, D is TRBD1 (5 bases). The CDR3 totals 12 residues. From germline, CDR1 is LNHDA and CDR2 SQIVND (reference sequence). V shed 4 bases and J shed 9 bases, with 10 bases lying between them. CDR3: CASSKGILPQHF. CDR3 DNA sequence: TGTGCCAGTAGTAAGGGGATTCTGCCCCAGCATTTT.

There are many counts of this clonotype. V usage is TRBV2 and J usage is TRBJ2-1; D is undetermined. The V and J ends lost 7 bases and 6 bases respectively, with 7 bases between them. This CDR3 has 11 amino acids. The V gene's germline CDR1 is SNHLY and CDR2 FYNNEI. CDR3: CASTALNEQFF. The CDR3 DNA reads as TGTGCCAGCACAGCGCTCAATGAGCAGTTCTTC.

This clonotype was detected ten times or more. This sequence joins TRBV28 and TRBJ2-1; TRBD1 agrees at 8 bases. V lost 4 bases, J lost 9 bases, and 11 bases stayed unmatched. There are 15 residues in the CDR3. Germline V gene data show CDR1 as MDHEN and CDR2 as SYDVKM. CDR3 sequence (DNA): TGTGCCAGCAGTTATCCGGGACAGGAGTTCGGTGAGCAGTTCTTC. This translates into CASSYPGQEFGEQFF.

The chain couples TRBV12-3 or TRBV12-4 to TRBJ2-3; D not certain. The CDR3 consists of 14 residues. Trimming stripped 3 bases from V and 2 bases from J, with 9 bases between. CDR3 in amino acids: CASSFDFSTDTQYF. The CDR3 nucleotides are TGTGCCAGCAGTTTTGACTTCTCCACAGATACGCAGTATTTT.

Many counts were recorded for this clonotype. The rearrangement joins TRBV5-1 to TRBJ2-7, with 7 bases lining up with TRBD1. The CDR3 sequence is 15 residues long. Per germline, CDR1 SGHRS and CDR2 YFSETQ. Trimming removed 7 bases from V and 0 bases from J; junction bases left unmatched: 10. CDR3 residues: CASRKEDRSSYEQYF. The CDR3 region has the DNA TGCGCCAGCCGCAAGGAGGACAGGAGCTCCTACGAGCAGTACTTC.

The V gene is TRBV7-2, the J gene TRBJ2-3; D gene ambiguous. Germline-derived CDR1 and CDR2 are SGHTA and FQGNSA. Trimming left V 5 bases short and J 2 bases short, with 8 bases between. The CDR3 is made up of 13 amino acids. The CDR3 sequence is CASSPTLTDTQYF. CDR3 coding DNA: TGTGCCAGCAGCCCTACCCTCACAGATACGCAGTATTTT.

The chain is built from TRBV7-2 and TRBJ2-1, with D hard to call. The CDR3 length is 13 residues. V was shortened by 0 bases and J by 7 bases, with 7 bases between the two germline ends. The V gene's germline CDR1 is SGHTA and CDR2 FQGNSA. The CDR3 nucleotides are TGTGCCAGCAGCTTAGCGGGGTCGAATGAGCAGTTCTTC. As protein: CASSLAGSNEQFF.